This TCR beta chain was sequenced in a study of OX40 agonist ivuxolimab in advanced cancers. Across the whole study: Treatment of patients was with ivuxolimab, an agonistic anti-OX40 (CD134) antibody. Those treated in dose escalation had hepatocellular carcinoma, melanoma, renal cell cancer or head and neck cancer.

Sequenced by immunoSEQ multiplex PCR; TCRdb stores in-frame clones only, minus some. Of about 49,000 clones listed, 75% to 90% are singletons. Trimming took 2 bases from V and 6 from J, leaving 13 bases between them. Looked up from germline, CDR1 is MNHNY and CDR2 is SVGAGI (reference sequence). The CDR3 sequence is 14 residues long. Drawing of blood for sampling happened at baseline, at cycle 4 day 1, and at cycle 7 day 1. Study-wide points: Compared with CD4+, CD8+ T cells on average had more expanded clones.

Notes on this clone: Its target is not known.

The sequence was obtained from an adult with an advanced solid tumor such as melanoma, head and neck, liver or kidney cancer. The chain carries TRBV6-6 and TRBJ1-1; no clear D. Sequencing was performed on CD4+ or CD8+ T cells sorted from blood, taken in a trial of the OX40 agonist ivuxolimab. For the CDR3, the DNA is TGTGCCAGCAGTTACAGGGAGGGATGGGCTGAAGCTTTCTTT. It specifies CASSYREGWAEAFF.